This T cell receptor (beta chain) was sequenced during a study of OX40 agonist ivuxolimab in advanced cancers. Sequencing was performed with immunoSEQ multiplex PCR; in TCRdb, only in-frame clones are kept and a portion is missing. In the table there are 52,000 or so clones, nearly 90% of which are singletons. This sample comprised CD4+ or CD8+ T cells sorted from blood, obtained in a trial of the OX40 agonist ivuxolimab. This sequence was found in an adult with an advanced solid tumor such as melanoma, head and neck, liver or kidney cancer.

The CDR3 spells CASSRGGREEQYF. CDR3 DNA sequence: TGTGCCAGCAGCCGAGGAGGCAGAGAGGAGCAGTACTTC. J is TRBJ2-5 and V is TRBV11-2; weak D call: TRBD2 (5 bases). Germline loops: CDR1 SGHAT, CDR2 FQNNGV. The ends were cut back, 5 bases at V and 11 bases at J, with 18 bases in the middle. This CDR3 comprises 13 residues.